These 22 T cell receptor beta chains were sequenced from one sample in a study of T-cell memory formation after mild COVID-19. TCRdb called the 5' RACE reads again in MiXCR, with one record for every CDR3 protein. The sample shows about 250,000 distinct CDR3 sequences, 15% of them seen only once. The sequenced sample was PBMCs or a T cell subset sorted from them (not recorded which). The receptors come from an adult woman who had mild COVID-19 (a few samples of this study predate the infection). Cell type and time point are not known.

The sample holds one count of this clonotype. The chain links TRBV30 to TRBJ2-6; D unclear. CDR1 and CDR2 from the germline V gene are GTSNPN and SVGIG (reference sequence). Trimming cost V 6 bases and J 3 bases, with 12 bases left between them. The CDR3 contains 14 residues. The DNA for the CDR3 is TGTGCCTGTTTAACGAGACGTGGGGCCAACGTCCTGACTTTC. Its protein is CACLTRRGANVLTF.

This clonotype appeared a few times. The chain recombines TRBV7-3 with TRBJ1-1; a possible D gene is TRBD1 (5 bases). The CDR3 length is 14 residues. V lost 5 bases, J lost 1 base, and 11 bases lay in between. Looked up from germline, CDR1 is SGHTA and CDR2 is FQGTGA. CDR3 sequence reads: CASSLGTWNTEAFF. Written as DNA, the CDR3 is TGTGCCAGCAGCCTTGGGACGTGGAACACTGAAGCTTTCTTT. Supplemented by reference TRBV7-3 and TRBJ1-1, the full variable domain reads GAGVSQTPSNKVTEKGKYVELRCDPISGHTALYWYRQSLGQGPEFLIYFQGTGAADDSGLPNDRFFAVRPEGSVSTLKIQRTERGDSAVYLCASSLGTWNTEAFFGQGTRLTVV.

This clonotype has only a few counts. V gene TRBV12-3 or TRBV12-4 combines with J gene TRBJ1-1, with D maybe TRBD1 (5 bases). The germline V and J ends were trimmed by 8 bases and 1 base, with 14 bases remaining between them. The CDR3 length is 14 residues. The CDR3 sequence: CASLGGGRNTEAFF. CDR3 DNA sequence: TGTGCCAGCCTTGGGGGAGGTCGGAACACTGAAGCTTTCTTT.

The gene calls are TRBV27 and TRBJ2-1, with D perhaps matching TRBD2 (6 bases). CDR1 is MNHEY, CDR2 SMNVEV, per germline (reference sequence). V lost 1 base to trimming and J lost 7 bases, with 17 bases between them. The CDR3 is made up of 16 amino acids. The CDR3 coding sequence is TGTGCCAGCAGTTTATGGGGGACGGATGGGAGGAATGAGCAGTTCTTC. It encodes CASSLWGTDGRNEQFF.

This chain connects TRBV12-3 or TRBV12-4 to TRBJ2-3; D is uncertain. The length of the CDR3 is 13 residues. Trimming removed 6 bases at V and 7 bases at J, with 14 bases between. The CDR3 loop is CASSSNLFYTQYF. The CDR3, as DNA: TGTGCCAGCAGCTCCAATCTGTTTTATACGCAGTATTTT.

This clonotype was seen more than once but under ten times. This chain connects TRBV21-1 to TRBJ1-5; the table's D call of TRBD1 was not tested on the DNA. TRBV21-1 has pseudogene status. The CDR3 contains 18 residues. CDR3 in DNA: TGTGCCAGCCCTACCGGGACAGGGGGCTCTTCAAGCAATCAGCCCCAGCATTTT. Translation: CASPTGTGGSSSNQPQHF.

This clonotype has a handful of counts. J is TRBJ1-3 and V is TRBV12-3 or TRBV12-4; D remains ambiguous. Deletions cut 3 bases from V and 4 bases from J, with 10 bases between. The CDR3 runs to 14 residues. The CDR3 DNA reads TGTGCCAGCAGTTTTGTGGGGTTCGGAAACACCATATATTTT. Protein sequence: CASSFVGFGNTIYF.

This clonotype was detected ten times or more. The genes are TRBV4-3 and TRBJ2-1; D unclear. Germline values: CDR1 LGHNA, CDR2 YSLEER. V was cut by 0 bases and J by 10 bases, with 10 bases left in between. The CDR3 consists of 13 residues. CDR3 DNA: TGCGCCAGCAGCCAAGATCGGAGACTGGAGCAGTTCTTC. Translation gives CASSQDRRLEQFF.

The V call is TRBV5-6, the J call TRBJ1-2; tentative D call: TRBD1 (5 bases). Germline lookup yields CDR1 SGHDT and CDR2 YYEEEE. With 4 bases removed from V and 2 bases from J, the gap between germline ends came to 15 bases. The CDR3 runs to 15 residues. For the CDR3, the DNA is TGTGCCAGCAGCCCTGACAGCCCAACGAACTATGGCTACACCTTC. It codes for CASSPDSPTNYGYTF.

This sequence joins TRBV6-5 and TRBJ2-2, with 7 bases that match TRBD1. The CDR3 is 19 amino acids. Trimming removed 2 bases from V and 3 bases from J; junction bases left unmatched: 15. Per the germline V gene, CDR1 is MNHEY and CDR2 is SVGAGI. The CDR3 here is CASSYPRPGRGSDTGELFF. Written as DNA, the CDR3 is TGTGCCAGCAGTTACCCCCGACCTGGCAGGGGGTCGGACACCGGGGAGCTGTTTTTT.

The rearrangement links TRBV20-1 to TRBJ1-2; the match to TRBD1 covers 9 bases. After removal of 1 base from V and 11 bases from J, the junction contained 11 bases not matched to a gene. CDR1 DFQATT and CDR2 SNEGSKA come from the germline V gene (reference sequence). This CDR3 comprises 14 residues. The CDR3 loop is CSARVASTGGGYTF. The CDR3 bases are TGCAGTGCTAGAGTCGCCTCGACAGGGGGTGGGTACACCTTC.

The CDR3 protein is CASSPQGVNQPQHF. In DNA, the CDR3 is TGTGCCAGCAGTCCACAGGGGGTCAATCAGCCCCAGCATTTT. The gene calls are TRBV6-5 and TRBJ1-5, with 8 bases matching TRBD1. V lost 5 bases and J lost 3; bases outside the gene matches: 3. This CDR3 is 14 amino acids long. Germline loops: CDR1 MNHEY, CDR2 SVGAGI.

At least ten counts were recorded for this clonotype. V gene TRBV20-1 combines with J gene TRBJ2-1, with TRBD1 matching 7 bases. With V trimmed by 6 bases and J by 5 bases, 13 bases remained unmatched. This CDR3 comprises 15 residues. CDR1 and CDR2 from the germline V gene are DFQATT and SNEGSKA (reference sequence). Here the CDR3 DNA reads TGCAGTGCAACAGAGAGGGGGCGGTTGGACAATGAGCAGTTCTTC. Encoded protein: CSATERGRLDNEQFF.

J is TRBJ1-5 and V is TRBV6-1, with D maybe TRBD1 (5 bases). The germline V gene encodes CDR1 MNHNS and CDR2 SASEGT. Trimming removed 8 bases at V and 0 bases at J, with 11 bases between. The CDR3 runs 14 residues. For the CDR3, the DNA is TGTGCCAGCTCCGGGGGTTATAGCAATCAGCCCCAGCATTTT. Residues: CASSGGYSNQPQHF.

The chain couples TRBV5-1 to TRBJ1-1; D call uncertain. Trimming removed 0 bases from V and 1 base from J, with 16 bases in between. Germline values: CDR1 SGHRS, CDR2 YFSETQ. The CDR3 has 17 residues. The CDR3 loop is CASSLALADLRNTEAFF. The CDR3 DNA follows: TGCGCCAGCAGCTTGGCCCTAGCAGACCTTCGGAACACTGAAGCTTTCTTT.

J is TRBJ2-5 and V is TRBV7-9, with D possibly matching TRBD1 (5 bases). From germline, CDR1 is SEHNR and CDR2 FQNEAQ (reference sequence). The V end was cut by 1 base, the J end by 4 bases, with 13 bases between. CDR3 length: 15 residues. This CDR3 is CASSLGRGQGETQYF. Here the CDR3 DNA reads TGTGCCAGCAGCTTAGGCCGAGGCCAGGGAGAGACCCAGTACTTC.

This clonotype was counted only a few times. The rearrangement joins TRBV18 to TRBJ1-2; 7 bases are shared with TRBD1. The V segment lost 1 base and the J segment 4 bases; nucleotides outside the gene matches: 12. Germline-derived CDR1 and CDR2 are KGHSH and LQKENI. The CDR3 loop spans 17 amino acids. The CDR3 is CASSPHPPGTVFYGYTF. The CDR3 DNA sequence: TGTGCCAGCTCACCACACCCTCCCGGGACAGTCTTCTATGGCTACACCTTC.

This chain uses TRBV6-5 with TRBJ1-2; 9 nucleotides agree with TRBD1. The CDR3 runs 15 residues. Germline trimming cut 5 bases from V and 5 bases from J; bases unmatched to any gene: 9. CDR1 and CDR2 from the germline V gene are MNHEY and SVGAGI. The DNA for the CDR3 is TGTGCCAGCAGTCGCCGACAGGGGGGCATATATGGCTACACCTTC. It codes for CASSRRQGGIYGYTF.

This clonotype was counted between two and nine times. The chain combines TRBV27 with TRBJ1-1; perhaps TRBD1 as D (5 bases). The germline V gene has CDR1 MNHEY and CDR2 SMNVEV (reference sequence). V gave up 0 bases and J gave up 1 base, with 9 bases separating them. CDR3 size: 15 residues. The CDR3 nucleotides are TGTGCCAGCAGTTTATCGGGGCAATGGAACACTGAAGCTTTCTTT. This sequence encodes CASSLSGQWNTEAFF.

This clonotype appeared once. This chain connects TRBV24-1 to TRBJ2-7; 8 bases map to TRBD2. The CDR3 is 15 residues long. Germline V gene lookup returns CDR1 KGHDR and CDR2 SFDVKD. Unmatched junction bases numbered 5, after V lost 2 bases and J lost 3 bases. The CDR3 DNA is TGTGCCACCAGTGATTCAAGCGGGGGCATCTACGAGCAGTACTTC. It yields the protein CATSDSSGGIYEQYF.

This clonotype was detected a few times. This sequence joins TRBV3-1 and TRBJ2-1, with 7 bases aligning to TRBD1. CDR3 length equals 19 residues. V shed 4 bases, J shed 0 bases, and the junction held 15 bases outside the gene matches. The germline CDR1 and CDR2 sequences are LGHDT and YNNKEL (reference sequence). The CDR3 DNA reads TGTGCCAGCAGCCCCTCGGACAGGAAGTACCTTCTCTCCTACAATGAGCAGTTCTTC. Amino acid sequence: CASSPSDRKYLLSYNEQFF.

The chain recombines TRBV24-1 with TRBJ1-2; no reliable D call. Deletions cut 4 bases from V and 4 bases from J, with 15 bases between. The CDR3 loop spans 15 amino acids. Germline lookup yields CDR1 KGHDR and CDR2 SFDVKD. CDR3 sequence (DNA): TGTGCCACCAGTGACACCCGGGGAGGAGCCTATGGCTACACCTTC. Translating gives CATSDTRGGAYGYTF.